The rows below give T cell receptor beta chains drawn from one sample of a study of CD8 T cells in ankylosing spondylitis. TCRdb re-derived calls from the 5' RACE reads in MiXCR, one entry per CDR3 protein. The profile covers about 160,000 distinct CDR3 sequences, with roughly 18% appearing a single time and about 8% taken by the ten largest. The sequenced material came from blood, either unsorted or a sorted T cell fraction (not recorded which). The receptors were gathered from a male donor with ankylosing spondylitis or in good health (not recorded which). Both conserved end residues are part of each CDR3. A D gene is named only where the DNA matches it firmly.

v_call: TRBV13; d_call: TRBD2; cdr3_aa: CASSGWTSGRGNEQFF
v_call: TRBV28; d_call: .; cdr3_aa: CASSLWSGLHEQYF
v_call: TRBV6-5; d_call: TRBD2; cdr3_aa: CASVQVAGVETQYF
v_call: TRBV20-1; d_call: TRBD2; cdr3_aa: CSASRAGGGDEQFF
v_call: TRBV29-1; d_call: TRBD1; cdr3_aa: CSVEQGADEKLFF
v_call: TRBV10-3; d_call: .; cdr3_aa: CAILGGGEDYEQYF
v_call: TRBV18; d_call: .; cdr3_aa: CASSPLPKSYEQYF
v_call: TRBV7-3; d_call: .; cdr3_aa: CASSLNGVVGTDTQYF
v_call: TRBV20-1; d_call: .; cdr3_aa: CSAGGYLAENYNEQFF
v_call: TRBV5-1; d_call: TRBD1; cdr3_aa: CASSDRQGTYNSPLHF
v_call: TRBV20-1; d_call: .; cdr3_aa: CSATTQSNSPLHF
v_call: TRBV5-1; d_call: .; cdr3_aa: CASSPRDPGANVLTF
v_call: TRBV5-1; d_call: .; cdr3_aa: CASSYADSNDNYGYTF
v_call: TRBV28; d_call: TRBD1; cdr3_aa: CTSTETGRYGYTF
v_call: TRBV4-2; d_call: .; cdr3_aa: CASSQDWLAKNIQYF
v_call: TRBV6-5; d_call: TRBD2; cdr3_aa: CASSSRLATNEQFF
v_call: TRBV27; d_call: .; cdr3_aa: CASSFTAGERYEQYF
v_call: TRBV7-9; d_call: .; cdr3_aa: CASSLALEYNEQFF
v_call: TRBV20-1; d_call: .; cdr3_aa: CSARRGFQETQYF
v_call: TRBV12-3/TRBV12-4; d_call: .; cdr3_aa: CASSLMDDEQYF
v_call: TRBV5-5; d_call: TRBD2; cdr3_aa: CASSRLADLRTGELFF
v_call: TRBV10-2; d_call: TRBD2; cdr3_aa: CASSEGGRTGELFF
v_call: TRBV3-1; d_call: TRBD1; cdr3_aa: CASSQYVSGTGGVDTEAFF
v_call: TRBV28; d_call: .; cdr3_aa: CASGRDEQFF
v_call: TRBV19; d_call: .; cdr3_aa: CATQNTDTQYF
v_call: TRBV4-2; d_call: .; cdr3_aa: CASSQDRSGKNIQYF
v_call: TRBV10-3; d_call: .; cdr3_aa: CAINQGSNEKLFF
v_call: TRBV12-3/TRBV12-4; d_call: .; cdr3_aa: CASSLPTEAPGDSTQYF
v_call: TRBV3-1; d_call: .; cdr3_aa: CANSHSVRNLGNIQYF
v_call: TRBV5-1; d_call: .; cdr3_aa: CASSVDRPLQETQYF
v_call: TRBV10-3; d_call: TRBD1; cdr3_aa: CAISATGGSQPQHF
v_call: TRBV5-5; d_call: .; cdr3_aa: CASSLEGTNYGYTF
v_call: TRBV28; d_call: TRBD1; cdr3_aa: CASSPGGVWETQYF
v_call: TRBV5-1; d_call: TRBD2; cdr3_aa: CASTPGSGNNEQFF
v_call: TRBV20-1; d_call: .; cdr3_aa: CSARGFDTGELFF
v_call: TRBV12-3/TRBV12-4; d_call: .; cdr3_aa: CASSPSSWGQPQHF
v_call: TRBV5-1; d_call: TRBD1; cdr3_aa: CASSLTGSTGELFF
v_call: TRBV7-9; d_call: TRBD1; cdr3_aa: CASSLKSPGQVNSPLHF
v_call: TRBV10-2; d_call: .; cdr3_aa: CASSAQGDYGYTF
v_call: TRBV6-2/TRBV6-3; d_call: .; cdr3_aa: CASSYSSMVSYNEQFF
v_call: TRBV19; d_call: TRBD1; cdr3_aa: CASRETGGNYEQYF
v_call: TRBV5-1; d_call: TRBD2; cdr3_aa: CASSSGTTDYNEQFF
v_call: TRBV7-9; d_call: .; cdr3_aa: CASSLSGGSYEQYF
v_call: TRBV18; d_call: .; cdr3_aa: CASSPFILTGSSYEQYF
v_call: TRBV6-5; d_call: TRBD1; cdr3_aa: CASSRQGAYNEQFF
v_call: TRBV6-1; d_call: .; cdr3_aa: CASSEGLQLAKNIQYF
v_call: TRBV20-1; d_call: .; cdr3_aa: CSAPRTPNTGELFF